The clone carrying this TCR beta chain appeared a few times. TCRdb's copy holds only in-frame clones and misses some; the assay was immunoSEQ multiplex PCR. Among about 100,000 clones listed, 85% were seen once. Germline values: CDR1 MDHEN, CDR2 SYDVKM. The CDR3 consists of 13 residues. V gave up 10 bases and J gave up 8 bases, with 17 bases separating them. The data are from a study of blood T cell repertoires in COVID-19. The chain employs TRBV28 and TRBJ1-4; D remains ambiguous. Sequencing was done on a sample of peripheral blood. The sequence was collected from a man aged 45-60 years with active or convalescent COVID-19. Written as DNA, the CDR3 is TGTGCCACCAATGCGGTGAAAAGGGAAAAACTGTTTTTT. Encoded protein: CATNAVKREKLFF.